The clone carrying this TCR beta chain was seen only once. The data were taken from a study of blood T cell repertoires in COVID-19. Study background: From the United States, Italy and Spain came samples of acute and convalescent COVID-19. The cDNA or gDNA used as material had been derived from T cells, B-cell-depleted T cells, or PBMCs.

In the authors' workflow: Nucleated cell counts were estimated from reference gene primer amplification. Generated by immunoSEQ multiplex PCR, the TCRdb table keeps only in-frame clones and is missing some. V, J and clone size were drawn from that table, and D and trimming were deduced from the DNA. The data hold about 130,000 clones, with around 87% observed a single time. CDR1 and CDR2 from the germline V gene are SNHLY and FYNNEI. This CDR3 comprises 15 residues. Trimming left V 1 base short and J 9 bases short, with 16 bases between. Sequencing input: peripheral blood. This sequence joins TRBV2 and TRBJ2-1; D possibly corresponds to TRBD2 (5 bases). The source is a woman in her sixties with acute or convalescent COVID-19. CDR3 DNA sequence: TGTGCCAGCAGTGAAGAACTAGTTGGTTCTAGTGAGCAGTTCTTC. Translated: CASSEELVGSSEQFF.